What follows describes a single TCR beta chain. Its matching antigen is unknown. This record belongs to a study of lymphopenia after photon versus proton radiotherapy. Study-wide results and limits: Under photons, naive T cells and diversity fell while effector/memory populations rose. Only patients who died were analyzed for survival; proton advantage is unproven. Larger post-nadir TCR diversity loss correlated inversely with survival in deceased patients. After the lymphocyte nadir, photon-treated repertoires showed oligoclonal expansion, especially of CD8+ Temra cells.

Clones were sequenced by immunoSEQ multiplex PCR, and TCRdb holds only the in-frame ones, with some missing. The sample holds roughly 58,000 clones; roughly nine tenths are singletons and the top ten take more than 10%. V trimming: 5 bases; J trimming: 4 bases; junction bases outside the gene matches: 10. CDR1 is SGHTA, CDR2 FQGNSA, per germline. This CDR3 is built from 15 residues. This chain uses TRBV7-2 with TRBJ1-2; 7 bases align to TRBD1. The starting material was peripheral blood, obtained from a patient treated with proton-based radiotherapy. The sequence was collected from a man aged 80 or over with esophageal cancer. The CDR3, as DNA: TGTGCCAGCAGCAGATGGAGGGGGCGCAGCTATGGCTACACCTTC. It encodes CASSRWRGRSYGYTF.